In this sample, the clone carrying this TCR beta chain turned up a few times. As yet, its antigen is unknown. The record originates from a study of T-cell memory formation after mild COVID-19. Study outcomes and limitations: Clones that contracted from day 15 to 85 had balanced CD4/CD8; later expanders were CD4+ biased.

TCRdb used MiXCR to reprocess the 5' RACE reads, holding one entry per CDR3 protein. The sample shows about 270,000 distinct CDR3 sequences, around 16% of them seen only once. This CDR3 is 15 amino acids long. Deletions cut 1 base from V and 0 bases from J, with 7 bases between. Germline assignment: CDR1 LNHNV and CDR2 YYDKDF (reference sequence). The sequenced sample was PBMCs or a T cell subset sorted from them (not recorded which). This clonotype was obtained from a man between 18 and 35 years old who had mild COVID-19 (a few samples of this study predate the infection). Cell type and time point are not known. This chain joins TRBV15 and TRBJ2-4; no clear D gene. DNA of the CDR3: TGTGCCACCAGCAGAGCACAGATAGCCAAAAACATTCAGTACTTC. This codes for CATSRAQIAKNIQYF.